This T cell receptor (beta chain) was retrieved from a study of Ad26.COV2.S vaccination and SARS-CoV-2 variants. Study-level points and caveats: Reports say spike-specific CD8+ and CD4+ T cell responses covered substantial breadth after vaccination. TCR breadth and depth estimates may have understated total T cell responses. Vaccinees displayed broader spike-specific TCR repertoires than placebo recipients.

Measured with immunoSEQ multiplex PCR; TCRdb has only the in-frame clones, and not every one. The data contain about 350,000 clones, 90% to 95% of them seen just once; the ten biggest clones take up under 4%. Germline values: CDR1 SGHRS, CDR2 YFSETQ. The V and J ends lost 0 bases and 1 base respectively, with 10 bases between them. This CDR3 comprises 15 residues. Of note for this clone: Antigen unknown.

Sequencing used peripheral blood, obtained after recovery from COVID-19. The rearrangement uses TRBV5-1 and TRBJ1-1; tentative D call: TRBD1 (5 bases). This clonotype was obtained from a human donor who had recovered from COVID-19. The CDR3 region is CASSLVRGSNTEAFF. CDR3 coding DNA: TGCGCCAGCAGCTTGGTTAGGGGATCGAACACTGAAGCTTTCTTT.